These 3 T cell receptor beta chains were sequenced from one sample in a study of shared clonotypes between healthy human individuals. Here immunoSEQ multiplex PCR was the method, and the copy in TCRdb shows in-frame clones only, minus some. The sample shows over 2,000,000 clones, around 93% of them seen only once. Cells designated naive CD8 were CD45RO-negative and were positively selected for CCR7, with terminally differentiated effector memory CD45RA+ cells excluded. The source material was naive CD8+ T cells from PBMCs. Source of these receptors: a man between 18 and 35 years old in good health. Some clones in this sample may be carry-over from other donors' samples.

The chain combines TRBV6-5 with TRBJ2-7, with D perhaps given as TRBD1 or TRBD2 (6 bases each). V lost 6 bases and J 5 bases, leaving 20 bases between the germline ends. The CDR3 runs to 15 residues. Germline V gene data show CDR1 as MNHEY and CDR2 as SVGAGI. The CDR3 DNA sequence: TGTGCCAGCAGCCAAGAGGTGGGGGGCCGGAACGAGCAGTACTTC. This encodes CASSQEVGGRNEQYF.

The CDR3 coding sequence is TGTGCCAGCAGTGAATTTGGTTTCCACTACGAGCAGTACTTC. Protein sequence: CASSEFGFHYEQYF. V gene TRBV6-1 combines with J gene TRBJ2-7; no clear D gene. Trimming cost V 2 bases and J 3 bases, with 11 bases left between them. CDR1 MNHNS and CDR2 SASEGT come from the germline V gene. The CDR3 covers 14 residues.

This chain connects TRBV4-2 to TRBJ1-1; D is unclear. This CDR3 has 13 residues. Looked up from germline, CDR1 is LGHNA and CDR2 is YNFKEQ. V was trimmed by 1 base and J by 8 bases, leaving 11 bases between them. The CDR3 reads CASSQGSQREAFF. In nucleotides, the CDR3 is TGTGCCAGCAGCCAAGGCTCTCAGCGAGAAGCTTTCTTT.